Listed here is a single TCR beta chain. Its matching antigen is unknown. This record belongs to a study of radiotherapy plus CTLA-4 blockade in lung cancer. Findings of the study overall: There was expansion of tumor-derived TCR clones in blood after radiotherapy plus ipilimumab.

Assay: immunoSEQ multiplex PCR; the TCRdb copy retains only in-frame clones and omits some. The sample yields 35,000 to 50,000 clones, 73% seen once. CDR3 length equals 14 residues. Germline V lookup: CDR1 SEHNR, CDR2 FQNEAQ (reference sequence). The V gene is TRBV7-9, the J gene TRBJ2-5, with D perhaps matching TRBD1 (6 bases). The DNA end favors TRBJ2-7, so the J call may be wrong. This receptor was taken from a human donor with non-small cell lung cancer who had a complete response to radiotherapy plus ipilimumab. The specimen was peripheral blood, collected from a patient treated with radiotherapy plus ipilimumab. CDR3 loop: CASSEGQGTYEQYF. CDR3 nucleotide sequence: TGTGCCAGCAGCGAGGGGCAGGGGACATACGAGCAGTACTTC.